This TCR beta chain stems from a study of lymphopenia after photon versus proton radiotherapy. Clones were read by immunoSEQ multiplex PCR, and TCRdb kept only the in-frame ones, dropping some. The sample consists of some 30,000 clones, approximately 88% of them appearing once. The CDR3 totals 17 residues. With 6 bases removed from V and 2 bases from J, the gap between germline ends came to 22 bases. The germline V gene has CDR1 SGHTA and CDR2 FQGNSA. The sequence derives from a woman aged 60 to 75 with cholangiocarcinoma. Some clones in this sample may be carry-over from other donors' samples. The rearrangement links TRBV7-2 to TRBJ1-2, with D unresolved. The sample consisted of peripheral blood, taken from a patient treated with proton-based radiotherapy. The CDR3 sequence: CASRGQQQLGENYGYTF. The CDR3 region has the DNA TGTGCCAGCAGGGGCCAGCAGCAACTGGGAGAAAACTATGGCTACACCTTC.